This is a list of T cell receptor beta chains from one sample in a study of T cell responses to AZD1222 COVID-19 vaccine. Generated by immunoSEQ multiplex PCR, the TCRdb table keeps only in-frame clones and is missing some. Of about 120,000 clones listed, around 85% are singletons. Here the sequenced sample was peripheral blood, taken on day 0 of MenACWY control vaccination. These receptors were taken from an adult in good health. Both conserved end residues are part of each CDR3. The order of the fields is CDR3 protein, CDR3 DNA, D gene, V gene, J gene, clone size. The D gene is left open where the match is weak. Clone size is given for some rows only: seen once, a few or many times, or a class if the clone is expanded.

cdr3_aa: CASSFVPGATEAFF
cdr3_nt: TGTGCCAGCAGCTTTGTACCAGGGGCCACTGAAGCTTTCTTT
d_call: -
v_call: TRBV5-5
j_call: TRBJ1-1
clone_size: -

cdr3_aa: CAIRGTGGIYGYTF
cdr3_nt: TGTGCCATCAGAGGGACAGGGGGGATCTATGGCTACACCTTC
d_call: TRBD1
v_call: TRBV10-3
j_call: TRBJ1-2
clone_size: -

cdr3_aa: CASSFRGRGPYNEQFF
cdr3_nt: TGTGCCAGCAGTTTCAGGGGGAGAGGGCCCTACAATGAGCAGTTCTTC
d_call: TRBD1
v_call: TRBV7-2
j_call: TRBJ2-1
clone_size: -

cdr3_aa: CASSFSFLRTRVSSYEQYF
cdr3_nt: TGTGCCAGCAGTTTTAGCTTTTTGAGGACAAGGGTAAGCTCCTACGAGCAGTACTTC
d_call: -
v_call: TRBV28
j_call: TRBJ2-7
clone_size: once

cdr3_aa: CASSADGYEQYF
cdr3_nt: TGTGCCAGCTCAGCCGACGGCTACGAGCAGTACTTC
d_call: -
v_call: TRBV18
j_call: TRBJ2-7
clone_size: -

cdr3_aa: CASSVEGASLGYTF
cdr3_nt: TGTGCCAGCAGCGTCGAAGGGGCGAGTCTTGGCTACACCTTC
d_call: -
v_call: TRBV2
j_call: TRBJ1-2
clone_size: -

cdr3_aa: CASSLSTSGIYNEQFF
cdr3_nt: TGTGCCAGCAGCTTATCCACTAGCGGGATCTACAATGAGCAGTTCTTC
d_call: TRBD2
v_call: TRBV11-2
j_call: TRBJ2-1
clone_size: -

cdr3_aa: CASSFGSRGNQPQHF
cdr3_nt: TGTGCCAGCAGTTTCGGTAGTCGGGGTAATCAGCCCCAGCATTTT
d_call: -
v_call: TRBV5-6
j_call: TRBJ1-5
clone_size: -

cdr3_aa: CASSRRGAETQYF
cdr3_nt: TGTGCCAGCAGTAGGAGGGGGGCTGAGACCCAGTACTTC
d_call: -
v_call: TRBV6-2/TRBV6-3
j_call: TRBJ2-5
clone_size: -

cdr3_aa: CSASPGQGGYNEQFF
cdr3_nt: TGCAGTGCTAGTCCGGGACAGGGGGGTTACAATGAGCAGTTCTTC
d_call: TRBD1
v_call: TRBV20-1
j_call: TRBJ2-1
clone_size: -

cdr3_aa: CASGGAGETQYF
cdr3_nt: TGTGCCAGCGGAGGGGCCGGAGAGACCCAGTACTTC
d_call: -
v_call: TRBV7-9
j_call: TRBJ2-5
clone_size: -